This paragraph covers one T cell receptor beta chain sequence. These data originate in a study of blood T cell repertoires in COVID-19. There are 13 residues in the CDR3. V was shortened by 4 bases and J by 5 bases, with 14 bases between the two germline ends. Germline V gives CDR1 GTSNPN, CDR2 SVGIG (reference sequence). Authors' data handling: The authors estimated nucleated cell counts from reference gene primer amplification. The data were produced by immunoSEQ multiplex PCR, yet TCRdb's version contains in-frame clones alone and is incomplete. V, J and clone size were drawn from that table, and D and trimming were deduced from the DNA. The sample carries hundreds of thousands of clones, 65% to 90% recorded once. In Seattle, patients joined the study during active infection and were tracked longitudinally.

This clonotype was sampled from a woman aged 65 to 85 with COVID-19, enrolled during active disease. The sequencing sample was made of peripheral blood. The gene calls are TRBV30 and TRBJ1-1; D is undetermined. CDR3 loop: CAWILSHRTEAFF. The CDR3 nucleotides read TGTGCCTGGATTCTTAGCCACCGGACTGAAGCTTTCTTT.